At least ten counts were recorded for the clone carrying this T cell receptor beta chain. The data are from a study of tumor-infiltrating lymphocytes in primary liver carcinoma. The input was 450 to 500 ng total RNA; TCR beta cDNA was made from it with a constant-region primer. Slightly modified ARM-PCR, run as three nested multiplex PCR rounds, produced the TCR beta libraries. Running 10 cycles apiece, the first two PCR rounds relied on TRBV1-TRBV30 forward primers together with a C-beta reverse primer. TCRdb re-derived calls from the multiplex PCR reads in MiXCR, one entry per CDR3 protein. The sample holds about 320,000 distinct CDR3 sequences, around three fifths seen once. In addition to blood RNA drawn from unsorted whole blood, germline DNA was extracted. The J segment lost 7 bases and the V segment lost 1 base, leaving 4 bases of the junction unmatched. This CDR3 contains 15 residues. The germline gives CDR1 SGHNT, CDR2 YYREEE (reference sequence).

The source is a woman in her twenties or thirties with primary liver carcinoma and hepatitis B virus infection. The rearrangement links TRBV5-4 to TRBJ2-1; 11 bases are shared with TRBD2. Sequencing was performed on peripheral blood. The CDR3 DNA reads TGTGCCAGCAGCTTGACTAGCGGGAGAACGAATGAGCAGTTCTTC. Translation: CASSLTSGRTNEQFF.